This is a list of T cell receptor beta chains from one sample in a study of blood T cell repertoires in COVID-19. Some clones are missing from TCRdb's copy, which holds only in-frame ones; the method was immunoSEQ multiplex PCR. The sample lists about 120,000 clones, around four fifths seen once, with approximately 16% in the top ten. Material for sequencing was peripheral blood. All receptors derive from a man between 60 and 70 years old with active or convalescent COVID-19. Each CDR3 is given without its conserved first and last residue. D genes are given only for firm matches.

J: TRBJ1-2; D: -; V: TRBV24-1; CDR3: ATSDPGFYGYT
J: TRBJ1-1; D: -; V: TRBV19; CDR3: ASSTNGGSQGEAF
J: TRBJ1-4; D: -; V: TRBV5-1; CDR3: ASSLREGSEKLF
J: TRBJ1-6; D: -; V: TRBV5-4; CDR3: ASSQGGSYNSPLH
J: TRBJ2-1; D: TRBD2; V: TRBV14; CDR3: ASSQEKGLAGEDEQF
J: TRBJ2-7; D: -; V: TRBV5-1; CDR3: ASSLGGIIPYEQY
J: TRBJ2-7; D: TRBD1; V: TRBV12-5; CDR3: ASGLGTGIYEQY
J: TRBJ2-5; D: -; V: TRBV5-1; CDR3: ASSGGHLGETQY
J: TRBJ2-7; D: -; V: TRBV29-1; CDR3: SVEKGVGSEQY
J: TRBJ1-1; D: -; V: TRBV9; CDR3: ASSASGEMNTEAF
J: TRBJ2-3; D: TRBD2; V: TRBV9; CDR3: ASSPNPSGSGADTQY
J: TRBJ1-5; D: -; V: TRBV18; CDR3: ASSPTSSDYSNQPQH
J: TRBJ2-3; D: -; V: TRBV19; CDR3: ASSPGMQDTQY
J: TRBJ1-1; D: -; V: TRBV20-1; CDR3: SASYTEAF
J: TRBJ2-7; D: -; V: TRBV7-9; CDR3: ASSSEGQDAYEQY
J: TRBJ2-7; D: -; V: TRBV9; CDR3: ASSVASRGYEQY
J: TRBJ1-2; D: TRBD1; V: TRBV9; CDR3: ASSVARDRGQDGYT
J: TRBJ1-2; D: -; V: TRBV28; CDR3: ARRGGGMGYT
J: TRBJ2-1; D: TRBD2; V: TRBV3-1/TRBV3-2; CDR3: ASSQDTSGNGEQF
J: TRBJ1-6; D: -; V: TRBV28; CDR3: ASSASTGLGSYNSPLH
J: TRBJ1-3; D: -; V: TRBV29-1; CDR3: SVGEYSGNTIY
J: TRBJ1-2; D: -; V: TRBV6-2/TRBV6-3; CDR3: ASSYPTGGYGYT
J: TRBJ2-5; D: -; V: TRBV3-1/TRBV3-2; CDR3: ASSQTVQETQY
J: TRBJ2-7; D: TRBD2; V: TRBV7-9; CDR3: ASSPRGAGEDEQY
J: TRBJ2-7; D: -; V: TRBV20-1; CDR3: SGADLYEQY
J: TRBJ2-1; D: -; V: TRBV15; CDR3: ATSREWPSYNEQF
J: TRBJ1-1; D: -; V: TRBV10-3; CDR3: AISESPGRGTEAF
J: TRBJ2-1; D: -; V: TRBV3-1/TRBV3-2; CDR3: ASASAYNEQF
J: TRBJ2-7; D: TRBD1; V: TRBV7-9; CDR3: ASSSARGISYEQY
J: TRBJ2-5; D: -; V: TRBV12-5; CDR3: ASGPGTPNVGQY
J: TRBJ1-4; D: -; V: TRBV5-4; CDR3: ASSLAPRNEKLF
J: TRBJ1-6; D: TRBD1; V: TRBV7-3; CDR3: ASSSQGPYNSPLH
J: TRBJ2-3; D: -; V: TRBV6-2/TRBV6-3; CDR3: ASSSQFFYTDTQY
J: TRBJ2-2; D: -; V: TRBV5-1; CDR3: ASSPGTNTGELF
J: TRBJ2-2; D: -; V: TRBV24-1; CDR3: ATSGASTGELF
J: TRBJ2-1; D: TRBD2; V: TRBV7-9; CDR3: ASSPPGLAGHEQF
J: TRBJ1-1; D: TRBD1; V: TRBV28; CDR3: ASRRTGKAF
J: TRBJ1-5; D: -; V: TRBV19; CDR3: ASSSRQANQPQH
J: TRBJ1-1; D: -; V: TRBV5-5; CDR3: ASSLAPQGTEAF